This T cell receptor (beta chain) stems from a study of blood T cells in healthy people across ages. The overall study: Every two T cells gave about one barcoded beta molecule via template switching. General observations from the study: Naive T cell percentage showed a strong correlation with the diversity of TCR beta.

This clonotype has more than one count but fewer than ten. The antigen remains unidentified. Sample-barcoded 5' priming and a J-beta primer mix drove a second PCR of roughly 6 to 12 cycles. In TCRdb, the 5' RACE reads were re-called with MiXCR into one record per CDR3 protein. The sample has 850,000 to 1,100,000 distinct CDR3 sequences, roughly two fifths seen once. Aged about 6 to 90, donors were systemically healthy Caucasians from Russia. Every sample gave at least 5 micrograms of total RNA when it was extracted. This sequence originates from a man younger than 30 in good health. Sequenced material: blood.

The CDR3 nucleotides are TGTGCCAGCAGCGTGGAACCCGCAGATACGCAGTATTTT. As protein: CASSVEPADTQYF. The genes are TRBV11-2 and TRBJ2-3, with no clear D. The CDR3 runs to 13 residues. V dropped 5 bases and J dropped 4 bases, with 10 bases sitting between them. Per the germline V gene, CDR1 is SGHAT and CDR2 is FQNNGV.